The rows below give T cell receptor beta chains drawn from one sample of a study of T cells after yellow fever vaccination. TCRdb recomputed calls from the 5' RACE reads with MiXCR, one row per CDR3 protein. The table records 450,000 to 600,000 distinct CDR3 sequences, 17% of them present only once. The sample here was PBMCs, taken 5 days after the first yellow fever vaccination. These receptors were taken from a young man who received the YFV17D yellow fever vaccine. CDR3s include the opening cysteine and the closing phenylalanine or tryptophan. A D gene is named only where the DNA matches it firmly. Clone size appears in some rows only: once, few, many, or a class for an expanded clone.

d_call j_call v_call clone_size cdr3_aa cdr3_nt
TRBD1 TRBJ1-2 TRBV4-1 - CASSSLQGTYYGYTF TGCGCCAGCAGCTCACTACAGGGGACGTACTATGGCTACACCTTC
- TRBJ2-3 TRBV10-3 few CAIMGGERDTQYF TGTGCCATCATGGGCGGCGAGCGGGATACGCAGTATTTT
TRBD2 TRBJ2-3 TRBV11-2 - CASSFLAGGFSDTQYF TGTGCCAGCAGCTTTTTAGCGGGGGGTTTCTCAGATACGCAGTATTTT
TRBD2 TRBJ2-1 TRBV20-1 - CSASAGGAYNEQFF TGCAGTGCTAGCGCCGGGGGGGCATACAATGAGCAGTTCTTC
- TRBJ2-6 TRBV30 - CAWESSGANVLTF TGTGCCTGGGAGAGCTCTGGGGCCAACGTCCTGACTTTC
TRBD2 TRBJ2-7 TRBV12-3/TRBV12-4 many CASSQLTSGPYEQYF TGTGCCAGCAGTCAATTGACTAGCGGCCCCTACGAGCAGTACTTC
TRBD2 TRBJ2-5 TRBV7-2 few CASSAASGRQETQYF TGTGCCAGCAGCGCCGCTAGCGGGAGACAAGAGACCCAGTACTTC
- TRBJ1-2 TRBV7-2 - CASSLGTEVGGYTF TGTGCCAGCAGCTTAGGCACCGAGGTCGGTGGCTACACCTTC
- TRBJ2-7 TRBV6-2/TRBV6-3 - CASRALVGEQYF TGTGCCAGCAGAGCCCTAGTTGGCGAGCAGTACTTC
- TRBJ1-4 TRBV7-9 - CASSLAGYNEKLFF TGTGCCAGCAGCTTAGCAGGGTATAATGAAAAACTGTTTTTT
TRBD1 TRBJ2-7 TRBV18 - CASSPSGQPYEQYF TGTGCCAGCTCACCTTCGGGACAGCCTTACGAGCAGTACTTC
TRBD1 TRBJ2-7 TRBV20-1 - CSAGPLGTVNYEQYF TGCAGTGCTGGGCCTCTCGGGACAGTGAACTACGAGCAGTACTTC
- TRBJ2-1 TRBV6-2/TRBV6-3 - CASRPRQVYNEQFF TGTGCCAGCAGACCTAGACAGGTGTACAATGAGCAGTTCTTC
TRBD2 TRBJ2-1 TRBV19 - CASSIVAGAYNEQFF TGTGCCAGTAGTATAGTAGCGGGGGCCTACAATGAGCAGTTCTTC
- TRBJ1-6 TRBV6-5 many CASSSRSLTAHSPLHF TGTGCCAGCAGTTCCAGGTCGTTAACGGCGCATTCACCCCTCCACTTT
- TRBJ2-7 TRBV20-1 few CSAIVSYEQYF TGCAGTGCTATCGTATCCTACGAGCAGTACTTC
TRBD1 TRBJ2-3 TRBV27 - CASSSIRGQGLWDTQYF TGTGCCAGCAGTTCTATCCGCGGACAGGGTCTGTGGGATACGCAGTATTTT
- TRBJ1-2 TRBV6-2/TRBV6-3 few CASSPGYNYGYTF TGTGCCAGCAGCCCGGGATATAACTATGGCTACACCTTC
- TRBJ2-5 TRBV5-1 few CASSPTSQETQYF TGCGCCAGCAGCCCTACATCCCAAGAGACCCAGTACTTC
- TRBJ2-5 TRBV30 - CAWTPVETQYF TGTGCCTGGACCCCGGTCGAGACCCAGTACTTC
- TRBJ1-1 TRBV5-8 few CATYQGQGNTEAFF TGTGCCACCTATCAGGGTCAGGGAAACACTGAAGCTTTCTTT
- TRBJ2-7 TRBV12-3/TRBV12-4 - CASRAGGRTYEQYF TGTGCCAGCAGAGCCGGGGGCCGAACCTACGAGCAGTACTTC
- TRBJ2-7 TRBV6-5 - CASSYKGEYEQYF TGTGCCAGCAGTTACAAGGGGGAGTACGAGCAGTACTTC
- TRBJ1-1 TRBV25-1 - CASTGGGRGNTEAFF TGTGCCAGCACCGGTGGGGGCAGGGGGAACACTGAAGCTTTCTTT
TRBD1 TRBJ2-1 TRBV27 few CASAPGGNYNEQFF TGTGCCAGCGCTCCAGGGGGCAACTACAATGAGCAGTTCTTC
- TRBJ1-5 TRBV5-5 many CASSLRPGPQGVQPQHF TGTGCCAGCAGCTTGAGACCGGGACCCCAAGGGGTACAGCCCCAGCATTTT
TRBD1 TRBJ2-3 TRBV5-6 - CASSQEDREVGDTQYF TGTGCCAGCAGCCAGGAGGACAGGGAGGTTGGAGATACGCAGTATTTT
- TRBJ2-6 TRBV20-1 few CSASIQGSGANVLTF TGCAGTGCTAGTATACAGGGCTCTGGGGCCAACGTCCTGACTTTC
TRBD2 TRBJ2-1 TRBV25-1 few CASSATPGLAGAEQFF TGTGCCAGCAGTGCCACCCCGGGACTAGCGGGGGCTGAGCAGTTCTTC
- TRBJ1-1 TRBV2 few CASKPGGRGKDTEAFF TGTGCCAGCAAGCCCGGTGGAAGGGGAAAGGACACTGAAGCTTTCTTT